The entry that follows covers one T cell receptor (beta chain) sequence. Its antigen remains unidentified. This may be a read error, as it is one base from a much larger clone. RNA transcripts gave rise to amplified TCR beta CDR3 regions. Using the HTBI primer set, a first-round RT-PCR was run on the TCR CDR3. TCRdb analysed the multiplex PCR reads with MiXCR anew, one entry per CDR3 protein. The table records hundreds of thousands of distinct CDR3 sequences, 16% of them present only once. Under 3 months was the duration of disease in ophthalmopathy patients, who also had a Clinical Activity Score of at least 3 and a NOSPECS grade of at least 4. Uncontrolled infection, other autoimmune disease, pregnancy or lactation barred patients from enrollment. This entry belongs to a study of T cells in Graves' hyperthyroidism and ophthalmopathy. Findings and limits, study-wide: Peripheral blood also featured most of the thyroid clonotypes expanded above 0.001. For ophthalmopathy, model prediction preceded onset by a median roughly 6.3 months.

The CDR3 extends over 15 amino acids. J gave up 2 bases and V 1 base, and 5 bases lay outside the gene matches. Germline values: CDR1 DFQATT, CDR2 SNEGSKA (reference sequence). The rearrangement links TRBV20-1 to TRBJ2-3, with TRBD1 matching 8 bases. This TCR derives from a woman aged 40 to 50 with Graves' ophthalmopathy. The sequencing input was blood. CDR3 in DNA: TGCAGTGCTAGAGGAGGGGACAGGTTCACAGATACGCAGTATTTT. Translation gives CSARGGDRFTDTQYF.